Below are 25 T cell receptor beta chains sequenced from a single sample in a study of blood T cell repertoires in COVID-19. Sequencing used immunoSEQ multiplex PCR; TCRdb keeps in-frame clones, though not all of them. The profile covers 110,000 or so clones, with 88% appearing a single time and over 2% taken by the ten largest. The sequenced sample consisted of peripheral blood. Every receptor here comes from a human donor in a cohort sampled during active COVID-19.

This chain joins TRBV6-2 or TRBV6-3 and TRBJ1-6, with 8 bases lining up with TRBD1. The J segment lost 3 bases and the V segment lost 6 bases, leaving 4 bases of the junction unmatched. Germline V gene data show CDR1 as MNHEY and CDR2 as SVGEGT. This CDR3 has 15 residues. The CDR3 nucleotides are TGTGCCAGCAGCGACAGGGGTTACTATAATTCACCCCTCCACTTT. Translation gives CASSDRGYYNSPLHF.

The CDR3 loop reads CASSLGASNEKLFF. The CDR3 nucleotides are TGCGCCAGCAGCTTAGGGGCCAGTAATGAAAAACTGTTTTTT. This rearrangement joins TRBV5-1 to TRBJ1-4, with D maybe TRBD1 (5 bases). The CDR3 contains 14 residues. Germline lookup yields CDR1 SGHRS and CDR2 YFSETQ. Trimming left V 2 bases short and J 4 bases short, with 9 bases between.

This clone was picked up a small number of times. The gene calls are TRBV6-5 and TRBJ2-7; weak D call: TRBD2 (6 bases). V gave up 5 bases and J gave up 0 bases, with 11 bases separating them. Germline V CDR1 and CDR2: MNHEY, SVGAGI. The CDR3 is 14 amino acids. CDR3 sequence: CASSPQTSSYEQYF. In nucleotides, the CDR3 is TGTGCCAGCAGTCCCCAGACTAGCTCCTACGAGCAGTACTTC.

The CDR3 region has the DNA TGTGCCAGCAGTCCACCCGGGACTAGCGGGAGTAGAGAGACCCAGTACTTC. This translates into CASSPPGTSGSRETQYF. The chain joins TRBV6-6 to TRBJ2-5; 14 positions match TRBD2. From germline, CDR1 is MNHNY and CDR2 SVGAGI (reference sequence). V lost 5 bases to trimming and J lost 4 bases; unmatched junction nucleotides: 9. This CDR3 has 17 amino acids.

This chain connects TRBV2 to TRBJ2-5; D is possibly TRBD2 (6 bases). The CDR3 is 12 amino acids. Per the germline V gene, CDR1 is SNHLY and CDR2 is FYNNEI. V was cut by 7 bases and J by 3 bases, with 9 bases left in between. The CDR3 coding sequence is TGTGCCAGCACGAAGCGGGAAGAGACCCAGTACTTC. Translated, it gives CASTKREETQYF.

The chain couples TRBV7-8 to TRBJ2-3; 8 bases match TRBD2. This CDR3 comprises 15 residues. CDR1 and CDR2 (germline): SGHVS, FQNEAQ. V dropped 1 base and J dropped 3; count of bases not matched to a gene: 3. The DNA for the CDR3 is TGTGCCAGCAGCTTAGTCCAGCGGGAGACAGATACGCAGTATTTT. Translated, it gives CASSLVQRETDTQYF.

This CDR3 is CATGGAGSETQYF. In DNA form, the CDR3 reads TGTGCCACAGGGGGCGCCGGATCAGAGACCCAGTACTTC. V and J are TRBV24-1 and TRBJ2-5; 7 positions match TRBD1. This CDR3 has 13 residues. Germline CDR1 KGHDR, CDR2 SFDVKD. The trim removed 10 bases at V and 4 bases at J, leaving 8 bases unmatched.

The CDR3 DNA is TGTGCCAGTAGGGGGACTAGCGGGGCAGGTGAGCAGTTCTTC. This codes for CASRGTSGAGEQFF. The V call is TRBV19, the J call TRBJ2-1; 13 nucleotides agree with TRBD2. The V gene end was trimmed by 6 bases and the J gene end by 9 bases; junction bases not matched to a gene: 5. This CDR3 spans 14 amino acids. Germline V gene sequence: CDR1 LNHDA, CDR2 SQIVND (reference sequence).

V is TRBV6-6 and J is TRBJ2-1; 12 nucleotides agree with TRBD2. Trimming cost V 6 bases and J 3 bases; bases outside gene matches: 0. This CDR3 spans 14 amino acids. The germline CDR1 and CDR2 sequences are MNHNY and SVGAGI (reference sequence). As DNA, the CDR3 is TGTGCCAGCAGGGGACTAGCGGGCTACAATGAGCAGTTCTTC. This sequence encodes CASRGLAGYNEQFF.

The CDR3, as DNA: TGTGCCAGTAGTACCTGGGACAGACGCACAGATACGCAGTATTTT. Translated: CASSTWDRRTDTQYF. The rearrangement uses TRBV19 and TRBJ2-3, with 7 bases fitting TRBD1. V was clipped by 4 bases and J by 1 base; unmatched bases: 5. The germline CDR1 and CDR2 sequences are LNHDA and SQIVND (reference sequence). The CDR3 extends over 15 amino acids.

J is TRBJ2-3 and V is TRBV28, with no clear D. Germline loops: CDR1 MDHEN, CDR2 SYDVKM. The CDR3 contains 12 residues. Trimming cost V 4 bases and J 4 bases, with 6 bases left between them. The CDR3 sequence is CASSSVADTQYF. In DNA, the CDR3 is TGTGCCAGCAGTTCGGTAGCAGATACGCAGTATTTT. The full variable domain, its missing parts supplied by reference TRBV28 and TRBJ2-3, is DVKVTQSSRYLVKRTGEKVFLECVQDMDHENMFWYRQDPGLGLRLIYFSYDVKMKEKGDIPEGYSVSREKKERFSLILESASTNQTSMYLCASSSVADTQYFGPGTRLTVL.

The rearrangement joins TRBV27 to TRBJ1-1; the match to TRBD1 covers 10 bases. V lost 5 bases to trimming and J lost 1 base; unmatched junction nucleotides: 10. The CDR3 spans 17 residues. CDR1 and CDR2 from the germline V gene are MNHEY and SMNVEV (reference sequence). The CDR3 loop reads CASSPYGTGAPNTEAFF. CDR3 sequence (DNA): TGTGCCAGCAGTCCCTATGGGACAGGGGCGCCGAACACTGAAGCTTTCTTT.

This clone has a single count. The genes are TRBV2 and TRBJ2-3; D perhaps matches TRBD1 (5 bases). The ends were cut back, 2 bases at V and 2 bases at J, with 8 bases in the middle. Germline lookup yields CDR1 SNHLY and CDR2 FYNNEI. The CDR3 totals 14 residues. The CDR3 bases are TGTGCCAGCAGTGAACAGGGTAACACAGATACGCAGTATTTT. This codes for CASSEQGNTDTQYF. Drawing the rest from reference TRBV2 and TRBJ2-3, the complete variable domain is EPEVTQTPSHQVTQMGQEVILRCVPISNHLYFYWYRQILGQKVEFLVSFYNNEISEKSEIFDDQFSVERPDGSNFTLKIRSTKLEDSAMYFCASSEQGNTDTQYFGPGTRLTVL.

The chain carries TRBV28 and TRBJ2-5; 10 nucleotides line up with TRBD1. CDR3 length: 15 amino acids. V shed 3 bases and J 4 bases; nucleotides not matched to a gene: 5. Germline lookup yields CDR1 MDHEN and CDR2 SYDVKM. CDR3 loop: CASSFSGTGVETQYF. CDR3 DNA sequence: TGTGCCAGCAGTTTTTCCGGGACAGGGGTAGAGACCCAGTACTTC.

CDR3 loop: CASSSAQGNKNIQYF. The DNA for the CDR3 is TGCGCCAGCAGCTCCGCACAGGGGAACAAAAACATTCAGTACTTC. The rearrangement joins TRBV5-1 to TRBJ2-4; TRBD1 matches at 7 bases. This CDR3 has 15 residues. The germline gives CDR1 SGHRS, CDR2 YFSETQ. Trimming cost V 3 bases and J 3 bases; bases outside gene matches: 6.

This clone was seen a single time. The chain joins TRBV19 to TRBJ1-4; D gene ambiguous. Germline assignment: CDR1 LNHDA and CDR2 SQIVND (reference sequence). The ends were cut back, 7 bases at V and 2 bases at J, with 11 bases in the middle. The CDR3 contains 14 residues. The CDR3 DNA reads TGTGCCAGTACAATGGTGAGGACTAATGAAAAACTGTTTTTT. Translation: CASTMVRTNEKLFF.

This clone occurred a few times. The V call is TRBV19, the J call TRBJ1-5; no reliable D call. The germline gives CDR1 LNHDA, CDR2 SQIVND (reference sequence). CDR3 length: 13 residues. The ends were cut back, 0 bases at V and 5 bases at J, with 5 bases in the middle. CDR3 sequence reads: CASSIEADQPQHF. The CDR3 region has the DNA TGTGCCAGTAGTATAGAGGCGGATCAGCCCCAGCATTTT.

The CDR3 reads CASSLGHLSYEQYF. CDR3 nucleotide sequence: TGCGCCAGCAGCTTGGGGCATCTCTCCTACGAGCAGTACTTC. This sequence joins TRBV5-1 and TRBJ2-7; D is undetermined. Germline V gene sequence: CDR1 SGHRS, CDR2 YFSETQ. Trimming took 0 bases from V and 0 from J, leaving 7 bases between them. The CDR3 sequence is 14 residues long.

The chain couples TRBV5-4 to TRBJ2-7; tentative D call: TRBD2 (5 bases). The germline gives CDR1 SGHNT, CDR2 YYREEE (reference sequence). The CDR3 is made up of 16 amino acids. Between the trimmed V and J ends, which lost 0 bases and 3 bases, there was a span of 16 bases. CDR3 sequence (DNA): TGTGCCAGCAGCTTGGGGCCAGAGGACTTAAGCTACGAGCAGTACTTC. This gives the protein CASSLGPEDLSYEQYF.

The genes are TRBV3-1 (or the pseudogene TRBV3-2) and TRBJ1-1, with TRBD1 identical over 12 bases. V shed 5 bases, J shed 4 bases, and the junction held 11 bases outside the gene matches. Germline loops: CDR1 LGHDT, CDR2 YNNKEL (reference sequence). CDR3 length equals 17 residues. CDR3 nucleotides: TGTGCCAGCAGCACCGGGACAGGGGGCTTTCAAGGCACTGAAGCTTTCTTT. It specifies CASSTGTGGFQGTEAFF.

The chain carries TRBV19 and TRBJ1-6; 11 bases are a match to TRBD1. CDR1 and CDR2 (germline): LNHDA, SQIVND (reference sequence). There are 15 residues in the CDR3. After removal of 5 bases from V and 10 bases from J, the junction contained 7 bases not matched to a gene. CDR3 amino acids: CASSPWGQGDSPLHF. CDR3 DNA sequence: TGTGCCAGTAGTCCGTGGGGACAGGGGGACTCACCCCTCCACTTT. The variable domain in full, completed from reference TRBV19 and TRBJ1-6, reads DGGITQSPKYLFRKEGQNVTLSCEQNLNHDAMYWYRQDPGQGLRLIYYSQIVNDFQKGDIAEGYSVSREKKESFPLTVTSAQKNPTAFYLCASSPWGQGDSPLHFGNGTRLTVT.

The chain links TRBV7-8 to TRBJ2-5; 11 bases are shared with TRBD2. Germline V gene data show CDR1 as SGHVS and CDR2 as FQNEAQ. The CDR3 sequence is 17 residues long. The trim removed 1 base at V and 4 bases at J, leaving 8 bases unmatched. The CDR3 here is CASSLGVAGGPGETQYF. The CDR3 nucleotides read TGTGCCAGCAGCTTAGGAGTAGCGGGGGGGCCGGGAGAGACCCAGTACTTC.

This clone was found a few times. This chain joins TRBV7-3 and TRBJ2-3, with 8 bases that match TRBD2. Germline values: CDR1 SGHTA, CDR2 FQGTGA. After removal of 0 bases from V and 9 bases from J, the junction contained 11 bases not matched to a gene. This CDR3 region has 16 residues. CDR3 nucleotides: TGTGCCAGCAGCTTAACGCCCCCGGGACTAGGGGCAACGCAGTATTTT. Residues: CASSLTPPGLGATQYF.

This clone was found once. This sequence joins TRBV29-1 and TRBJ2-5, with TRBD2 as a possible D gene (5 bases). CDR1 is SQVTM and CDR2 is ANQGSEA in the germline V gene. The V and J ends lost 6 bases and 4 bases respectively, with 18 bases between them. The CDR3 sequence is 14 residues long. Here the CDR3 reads CSVPQEVPRETQYF. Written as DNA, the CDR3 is TGCAGCGTCCCTCAGGAGGTCCCCAGAGAGACCCAGTACTTC. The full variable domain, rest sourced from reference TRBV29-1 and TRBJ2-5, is SAVISQKPSRDICQRGTSLTIQCQVDSQVTMMFWYRQQPGQSLTLIATANQGSEATYESGFVIDKFPISRPNLTFSTLTVSNMSPEDSSIYLCSVPQEVPRETQYFGPGTRLLVL.

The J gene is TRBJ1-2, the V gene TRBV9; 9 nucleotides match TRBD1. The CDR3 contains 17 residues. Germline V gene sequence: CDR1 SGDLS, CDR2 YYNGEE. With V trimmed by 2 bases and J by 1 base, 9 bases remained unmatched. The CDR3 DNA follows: TGTGCCAGCAGCGTGGGGGCACAGGGGGCGGGTAACTATGGCTACACCTTC. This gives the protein CASSVGAQGAGNYGYTF.